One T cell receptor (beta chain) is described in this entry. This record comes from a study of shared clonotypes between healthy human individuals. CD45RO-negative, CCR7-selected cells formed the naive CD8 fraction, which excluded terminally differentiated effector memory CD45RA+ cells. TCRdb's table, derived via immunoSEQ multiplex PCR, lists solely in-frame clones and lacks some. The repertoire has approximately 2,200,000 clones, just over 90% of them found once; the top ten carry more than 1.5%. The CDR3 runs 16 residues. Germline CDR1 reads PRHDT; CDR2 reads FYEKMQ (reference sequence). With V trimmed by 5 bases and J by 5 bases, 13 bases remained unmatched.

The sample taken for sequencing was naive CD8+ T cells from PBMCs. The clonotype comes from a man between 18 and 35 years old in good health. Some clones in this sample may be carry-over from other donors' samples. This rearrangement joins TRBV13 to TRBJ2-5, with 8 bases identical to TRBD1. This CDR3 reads CASSPRVGRGQETQYF. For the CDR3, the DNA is TGTGCCAGCAGCCCCCGAGTAGGCAGGGGGCAGGAGACCCAGTACTTC.